This T cell receptor (beta chain) was obtained from a study of T cells in Graves' hyperthyroidism and ophthalmopathy. For the study at large: The authors collected peripheral blood at initial diagnosis, before any treatment.

Thyroid ultrasound, orbital computed tomography, clinical symptoms, and serum thyroxine and TRAb underpinned diagnoses. The study's findings and limits: Most expanded thyroid clonotypes above 0.001 also appeared in blood.

Germline V gives CDR1 SGHKS, CDR2 YYEKEE (reference sequence). Trimming removed 4 bases from V and 6 bases from J; junction bases left unmatched: 6. The CDR3 length is 16 residues. This clonotype was counted at least ten times. Its antigen is undetermined. It was RNA transcripts that yielded the amplified TCR beta CDR3 regions. The HTBI primer set served for first-round RT-PCR of the TCR CDR3. In TCRdb, the multiplex PCR reads were re-called with MiXCR into one record per CDR3 protein. The sample includes about 400,000 distinct CDR3 sequences, around an eighth of them seen just once. J is TRBJ2-3 and V is TRBV5-5; 15 bases align to TRBD2. The receptor was derived from a man in his forties or fifties with Graves' ophthalmopathy. Sequencing was performed on blood. The CDR3 region is CASSPGTSGRFDTQYF. CDR3 sequence (DNA): TGTGCCAGCAGCCCAGGGACTAGCGGGAGGTTTGATACGCAGTATTTT.